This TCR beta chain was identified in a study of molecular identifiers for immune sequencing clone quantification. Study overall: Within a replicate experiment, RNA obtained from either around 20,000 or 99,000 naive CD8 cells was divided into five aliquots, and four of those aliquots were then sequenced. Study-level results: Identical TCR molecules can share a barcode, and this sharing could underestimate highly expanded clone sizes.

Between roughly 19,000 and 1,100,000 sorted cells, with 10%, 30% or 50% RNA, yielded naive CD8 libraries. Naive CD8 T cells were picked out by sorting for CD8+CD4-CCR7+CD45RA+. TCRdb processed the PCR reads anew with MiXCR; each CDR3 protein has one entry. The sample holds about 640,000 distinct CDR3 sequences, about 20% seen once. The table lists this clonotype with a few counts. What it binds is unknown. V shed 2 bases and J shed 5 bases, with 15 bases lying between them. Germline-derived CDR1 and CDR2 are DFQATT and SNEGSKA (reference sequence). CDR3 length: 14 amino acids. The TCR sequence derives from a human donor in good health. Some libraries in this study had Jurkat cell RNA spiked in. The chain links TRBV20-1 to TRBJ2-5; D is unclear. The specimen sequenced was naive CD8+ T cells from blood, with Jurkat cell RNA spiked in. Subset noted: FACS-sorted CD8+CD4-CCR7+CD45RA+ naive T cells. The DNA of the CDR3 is TGCAGTGCTAGAAGTAGTGCTAGATGGGAGACCCAGTACTTC. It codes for CSARSSARWETQYF.